The entry that follows covers one TCR beta chain sequence. This specimen comes from a study of T cell responses to AZD1222 COVID-19 vaccine. Across the study: Second-dose intervals of approximately 4 or approximately 12 weeks were pooled.

This table comes from immunoSEQ multiplex PCR, and its TCRdb copy is limited to in-frame clones, with some not included. The sample has some 120,000 clones, approximately 94% seen once. CDR1 and CDR2 from the germline V gene are LGHNA and YNFKEQ. The CDR3 runs to 13 residues. The V end lost 4 bases, the J end lost 4 bases, and 11 bases lay between the germline ends. Source: peripheral blood, taken on day 0 of AZD1222 vaccination. This clonotype originated in an adult in good health. J is TRBJ2-7 and V is TRBV4-2; D not resolved. CDR3 in DNA: TGTGCCAGCAGCCGAGGACCAGTATACGAGCAGTACTTC. Protein: CASSRGPVYEQYF.